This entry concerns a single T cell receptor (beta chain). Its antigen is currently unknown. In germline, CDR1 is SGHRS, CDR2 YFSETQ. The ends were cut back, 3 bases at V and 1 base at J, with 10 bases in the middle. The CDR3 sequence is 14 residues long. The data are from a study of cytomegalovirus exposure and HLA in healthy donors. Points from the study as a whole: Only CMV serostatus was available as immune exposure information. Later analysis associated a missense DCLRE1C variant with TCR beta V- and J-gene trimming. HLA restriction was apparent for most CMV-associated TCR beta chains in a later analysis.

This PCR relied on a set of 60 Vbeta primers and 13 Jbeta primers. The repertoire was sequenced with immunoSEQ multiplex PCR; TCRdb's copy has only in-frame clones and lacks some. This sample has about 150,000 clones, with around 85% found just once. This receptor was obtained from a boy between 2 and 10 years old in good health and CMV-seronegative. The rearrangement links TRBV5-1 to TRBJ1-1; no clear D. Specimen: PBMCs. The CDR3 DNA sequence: TGCGCCAGCAGCTCTACGACATCGAACACTGAAGCTTTCTTT. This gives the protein CASSSTTSNTEAFF.